This entry lists 20 T cell receptor beta chains sequenced from one sample in a study of blood T cell repertoires in COVID-19. Clones were read by immunoSEQ multiplex PCR, and TCRdb kept only the in-frame ones, dropping some. Altogether hundreds of thousands of clones are present, 80% to 90% being singletons, with the ten largest covering over 2%. The sample was PBMCs or T cells enriched from blood (not recorded which). The receptors come from a woman younger than 35 who had recovered from COVID-19.

The chain couples TRBV27 to TRBJ2-3, with TRBD2 matching 13 bases. The germline gives CDR1 MNHEY, CDR2 SMNVEV (reference sequence). Trimming removed 7 bases from V and 3 bases from J; junction bases left unmatched: 10. There are 17 residues in the CDR3. The CDR3 loop reads CASIRTSGGGRTDTQYF. CDR3 nucleotides: TGTGCCAGCATACGGACTAGCGGGGGCGGGAGAACAGATACGCAGTATTTT.

CDR3 sequence reads: CASSPGQGGYGYTF. The CDR3 nucleotides read TGCGCCAGCAGCCCGGGACAGGGCGGCTATGGCTACACCTTC. V usage is TRBV5-1 and J usage is TRBJ1-2; 9 bases agree with TRBD1. The V segment lost 4 bases and the J segment 4 bases; nucleotides outside the gene matches: 5. The CDR3 loop spans 14 amino acids. Germline CDR1 SGHRS, CDR2 YFSETQ.

The rearrangement joins TRBV28 to TRBJ1-2; the D gene is possibly TRBD1 (6 bases). Germline V gene data show CDR1 as MDHEN and CDR2 as SYDVKM. Trimming took 4 bases from V and 2 from J, leaving 14 bases between them. The CDR3 consists of 15 residues. In DNA, the CDR3 is TGTGCCAGCAGTTCTGGGACATCGGAGAACTATGGCTACACCTTC. Its translation: CASSSGTSENYGYTF.

This clone was seen once. This chain links TRBV5-1 with TRBJ1-1; D is unresolved. This CDR3 has 16 amino acids. CDR1 SGHRS and CDR2 YFSETQ come from the germline V gene. Trimming cost V 4 bases and J 0 bases, with 16 bases left between them. DNA of the CDR3: TGCGCCAGCAGCAAGGGAGTTACCCACCTGAACACTGAAGCTTTCTTT. Its protein is CASSKGVTHLNTEAFF.

The rearrangement uses TRBV21-1 and TRBJ1-6. TRBV21-1 is a recognized pseudogene. The CDR3 runs 17 residues. The CDR3 DNA is TGTGCCAGCAGCTACTCCCCGTCGAGCTCCTATAATTCACCCCTCCACTTT. This translates into CASSYSPSSSYNSPLHF.

This chain joins TRBV7-6 and TRBJ2-7; 9 bases fit TRBD2. The CDR3 length is 15 residues. V was clipped by 5 bases and J by 2 bases; unmatched bases: 7. CDR1 and CDR2 from the germline V gene are SGHVS and FNYEAQ. CDR3 protein: CASSPGLAKAYEQYF. The DNA of the CDR3 is TGTGCCAGCAGCCCTGGACTAGCGAAGGCCTACGAGCAGTACTTC.

This sequence joins TRBV5-4 and TRBJ1-1, with D maybe TRBD1 (5 bases). The CDR3 is 14 amino acids. The germline V gene has CDR1 SGHNT and CDR2 YYREEE (reference sequence). The germline V and J ends were trimmed by 0 bases and 1 base, with 7 bases remaining between them. CDR3 region: CASSLGQRNTEAFF. CDR3 nucleotides: TGTGCCAGCAGCTTGGGACAGAGGAACACTGAAGCTTTCTTT.

This chain links TRBV19 with TRBJ1-5; possible D gene TRBD1, 5 bases. Trimming shortened V by 8 bases and J by 5 bases, and 13 bases separated the two germline ends. The CDR3 covers 13 residues. Germline values: CDR1 LNHDA, CDR2 SQIVND (reference sequence). CDR3 protein: CASFRARDQPQHF. CDR3 bases: TGTGCCAGTTTCAGGGCCAGGGATCAGCCCCAGCATTTT.

In regard to this clone: This is likely a read error, given that the CDR3 carries no conserved phenylalanine or tryptophan at its end. The DNA is omitted, as the CDR3 cannot be located on it reliably, and the CDR3 follows TCRdb's listing. This rearrangement joins TRBV6-4 to TRBJ1-2; the D call TRBD1 from the table was never checked on the DNA. CDR1 is MRHNA and CDR2 is SNTAGT in the germline V gene. Including both end residues, the CDR3 is 12 amino acids long. The CDR3 protein is CASSESDRVPAP.

This chain links TRBV4-1 with TRBJ2-7; 9 positions match TRBD1. Germline V lookup: CDR1 MGHRA, CDR2 YSYEKL. Germline trimming cut 4 bases from V and 4 bases from J; bases unmatched to any gene: 11. The CDR3 is made up of 16 amino acids. The CDR3 is CASSRQWTGDLYEQYF. CDR3 DNA sequence: TGCGCCAGCAGCCGACAATGGACAGGGGACTTGTACGAGCAGTACTTC.

V gene TRBV9 combines with J gene TRBJ2-3; weak D call: TRBD1 (6 bases). Germline V gene sequence: CDR1 SGDLS, CDR2 YYNGEE. V gave up 3 bases and J gave up 1 base, with 12 bases separating them. CDR3 size: 15 residues. The DNA for the CDR3 is TGTGCCAGCAGCGGACAGGCCCCAGGCACAGATACGCAGTATTTT. It is translated as CASSGQAPGTDTQYF.

CDR3 loop: CASSQESGLEQYF. The CDR3 coding sequence is TGTGCCAGCAGCCAAGAATCAGGGCTGGAGCAGTACTTC. The chain joins TRBV14 to TRBJ2-7; perhaps TRBD1 as D (5 bases). The germline gives CDR1 SGHDN, CDR2 FVKESK. CDR3 length equals 13 residues. V was shortened by 0 bases and J by 7 bases, with 10 bases between the two germline ends.

CDR3 nucleotide sequence: TGTGCCAGCAGCGTAGCTGGCGGGGGCACTATCTACGAGCAGTACTTC. Translating gives CASSVAGGGTIYEQYF. V and J are TRBV9 and TRBJ2-7, with D possibly being TRBD2 (7 bases). The V end lost 0 bases, the J end lost 3 bases, and 16 bases lay between the germline ends. CDR3 length equals 16 residues. Germline V lookup: CDR1 SGDLS, CDR2 YYNGEE.

V and J are TRBV13 and TRBJ1-2; 11 positions agree with TRBD1. Germline V lookup: CDR1 PRHDT, CDR2 FYEKMQ (reference sequence). The junction had 5 bases not matched to a gene; V was cut back by 2 bases and J by 3 bases. The CDR3 has 16 residues. The CDR3 bases are TGTGCCAGCAGCTTATTTGGACAGGGGGCTGACTATGGCTACACCTTC. Its protein is CASSLFGQGADYGYTF.

The rearrangement uses TRBV27 and TRBJ1-1; tentatively, D is TRBD1 (6 bases). In germline, CDR1 is MNHEY, CDR2 SMNVEV (reference sequence). V lost 2 bases and J lost 3, with 10 bases in between. The CDR3 is 14 residues long. CDR3 in amino acids: CASSLTGGHTEAFF. CDR3 nucleotides: TGTGCCAGCAGTTTAACCGGGGGGCACACTGAAGCTTTCTTT.

The chain uses TRBV27 and TRBJ2-5; 9 nucleotides agree with TRBD2. The germline gives CDR1 MNHEY, CDR2 SMNVEV (reference sequence). The CDR3 sequence is 14 residues long. V lost 3 bases and J lost 4; bases outside the gene matches: 3. The CDR3 loop reads CASSFAGGVETQYF. CDR3 nucleotide sequence: TGTGCCAGCAGTTTCGCGGGGGGGGTAGAGACCCAGTACTTC.

The chain joins TRBV7-9 to TRBJ2-1, with D unresolved. Trimming removed 5 bases at V and 5 bases at J, with 10 bases between. The CDR3 consists of 13 residues. The germline gives CDR1 SEHNR, CDR2 FQNEAQ (reference sequence). The CDR3 is CASSPYLDNEQFF. The CDR3 nucleotides read TGTGCCAGCAGCCCCTACTTAGACAATGAGCAGTTCTTC. The full variable domain, its missing parts supplied by reference TRBV7-9 and TRBJ2-1, is DTGVSQNPRHKITKRGQNVTFRCDPISEHNRLYWYRQTLGQGPEFLTYFQNEAQLEKSRLLSDRFSAERPKGSFSTLEIQRTEQGDSAMYLCASSPYLDNEQFFGPGTRLTVL.

The chain recombines TRBV28 with TRBJ1-3, with a possible D match to TRBD1 (5 bases). Trimming stripped 4 bases from V and 4 bases from J, with 11 bases between. Germline values: CDR1 MDHEN, CDR2 SYDVKM. The CDR3 is made up of 14 amino acids. DNA for the CDR3: TGTGCCAGCAGTTCCCCTCCAGGGGGAAACACCATATATTTT. Translating it yields CASSSPPGGNTIYF.

The chain links TRBV11-2 to TRBJ1-1; TRBD1 matches at 9 bases. Germline lookup yields CDR1 SGHAT and CDR2 FQNNGV. The CDR3 has 14 amino acids. Losses at the gene ends were 5 bases for V and 1 base for J; bases not matched to a gene: 2. CDR3 region: CASSKGQGNTEAFF. The CDR3 DNA reads as TGTGCCAGCAGCAAGGGACAGGGGAACACTGAAGCTTTCTTT.

The rearrangement uses TRBV27 and TRBJ2-7; 11 bases are a match to TRBD1. V was clipped by 2 bases and J by 3 bases; unmatched bases: 6. Germline CDR1 reads MNHEY; CDR2 reads SMNVEV (reference sequence). CDR3 length equals 16 residues. The CDR3 DNA is TGTGCCAGCAGTTTAGGGGCCGGGACAGGGGGCTACGAGCAGTACTTC. Encoded protein: CASSLGAGTGGYEQYF.